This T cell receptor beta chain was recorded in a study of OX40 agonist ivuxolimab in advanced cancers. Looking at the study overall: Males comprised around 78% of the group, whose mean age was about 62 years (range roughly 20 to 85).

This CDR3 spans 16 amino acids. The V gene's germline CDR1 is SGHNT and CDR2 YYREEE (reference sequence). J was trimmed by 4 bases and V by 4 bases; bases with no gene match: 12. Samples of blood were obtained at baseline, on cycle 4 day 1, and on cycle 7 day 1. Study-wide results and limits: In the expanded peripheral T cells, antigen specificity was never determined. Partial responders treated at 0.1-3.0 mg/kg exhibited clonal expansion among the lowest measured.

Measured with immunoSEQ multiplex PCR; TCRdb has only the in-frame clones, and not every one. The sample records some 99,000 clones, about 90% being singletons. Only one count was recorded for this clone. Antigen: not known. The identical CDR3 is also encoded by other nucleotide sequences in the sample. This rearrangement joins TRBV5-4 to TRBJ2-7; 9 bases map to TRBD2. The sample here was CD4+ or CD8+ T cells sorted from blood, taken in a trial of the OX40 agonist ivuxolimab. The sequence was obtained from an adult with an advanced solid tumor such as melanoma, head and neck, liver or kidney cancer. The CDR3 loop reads CASSPDGSLAGYEQYF. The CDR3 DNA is TGTGCCAGCAGCCCGGACGGCAGTCTAGCGGGATACGAGCAGTACTTC.